The 27 T cell receptor beta chains in this list originate from one sample, sequenced in a study of cytomegalovirus exposure and HLA in healthy donors. PCR primers comprised 60 Vbeta and 13 Jbeta primers. TCRdb's table, derived via immunoSEQ multiplex PCR, lists solely in-frame clones and lacks some. The sample has around 110,000 clones, 81% seen once; the top ten hold 3.9%. Specimen: PBMCs. The origin of the receptors is a woman aged 25 to 39 in good health and CMV-seronegative.

This sequence joins TRBV6-5 and TRBJ1-5; TRBD1 is a possible D gene (5 bases). The CDR3 covers 15 residues. Germline V gives CDR1 MNHEY, CDR2 SVGAGI. Between the trimmed V and J ends, which lost 6 bases and 3 bases, there was a span of 15 bases. CDR3 loop: CASSMGGFANQPQHF. CDR3 nucleotide sequence: TGTGCCAGCAGCATGGGGGGGTTTGCCAATCAGCCCCAGCATTTT.

The chain has TRBV21-1 and TRBJ1-1; the D call in the table, TRBD1, was not verified against the DNA. TRBV21-1 is termed a pseudogene. The CDR3 runs to 18 residues. The CDR3 DNA reads as TGTGCCAGCAGCGAAAGAACGGGGCAGGGGAGTGGGAACACTGAAGCTTTCTTT. This translates into CASSERTGQGSGNTEAFF.

The genes are TRBV25-1 and TRBJ2-5, with 7 positions matching TRBD2. The germline V gene has CDR1 MGHDK and CDR2 SYGVNS. The ends lost 7 bases at V and 13 bases at J; junction bases unmatched: 12. CDR3 size: 12 residues. This CDR3 is CASTEGVGLSYF. The CDR3 region has the DNA TGTGCCAGCACCGAAGGGGTGGGACTATCGTACTTC. Drawing the rest from reference TRBV25-1 and TRBJ2-5, the complete variable domain is EADIYQTPRYLVIGTGKKITLECSQTMGHDKMYWYQQDPGMELHLIHYSYGVNSTEKGDLSSESTVSRIRTEHFPLTLESARPSHTSQYLCASTEGVGLSYFGPGTRLLVL.

The chain joins TRBV10-3 to TRBJ2-1, with 8 bases fitting TRBD2. Germline trimming cut 4 bases from V and 5 bases from J; bases unmatched to any gene: 13. The CDR3 contains 17 residues. Germline assignment: CDR1 ENHRY and CDR2 SYGVKD. CDR3 DNA: TGTGCCATCAGTGCTTCCGGGACTAGGGCTCTGAACAATGAGCAGTTCTTC. It is translated as CAISASGTRALNNEQFF.

The chain uses TRBV7-9 and TRBJ2-5; tentatively, D is TRBD1 (5 bases). CDR3 length: 16 residues. CDR1 SEHNR and CDR2 FQNEAQ come from the germline V gene (reference sequence). Trimming took 5 bases from V and 2 from J, leaving 18 bases between them. CDR3 amino acids: CASSNRRVSSQETQYF. CDR3 nucleotide sequence: TGTGCCAGCAGCAACCGCAGGGTGTCCTCACAAGAGACCCAGTACTTC.

This chain links TRBV11-2 with TRBJ2-2, with TRBD1 matching over 7 bases. Trimming at V came to 7 bases and at J to 4 bases, leaving 9 bases not matched to a gene. Germline V gene lookup returns CDR1 SGHAT and CDR2 FQNNGV. CDR3 length: 15 residues. DNA of the CDR3: TGTGCCAGCACCCGGGGACAGACATTCACCGGGGAGCTGTTTTTT. Protein product: CASTRGQTFTGELFF.

The rearrangement links TRBV6-5 to TRBJ2-7; 8 nucleotides line up with TRBD1. CDR3 length: 14 residues. The junction had 8 bases not matched to a gene; V was cut back by 6 bases and J by 4 bases. The germline V gene has CDR1 MNHEY and CDR2 SVGAGI. CDR3 region: CASSPADREYEQYF. The CDR3 DNA reads TGTGCCAGCAGCCCCGCGGACAGGGAATACGAGCAGTACTTC.

V and J are TRBV19 and TRBJ2-5, with D maybe TRBD1 (5 bases). The DNA end is more similar to TRBJ2-7, so the J call may be wrong. The CDR3 contains 15 residues. Germline CDR1 LNHDA, CDR2 SQIVND (reference sequence). CDR3 DNA: TGTGCCAGTAGCATTCGGTTTGACAGCTCCTACGAGCAGTACTTC. This translates into CASSIRFDSSYEQYF.

The table lists this clone with a few counts. The rearrangement links TRBV2 to TRBJ1-2; 9 nucleotides agree with TRBD1. The CDR3 loop spans 14 amino acids. Germline lookup yields CDR1 SNHLY and CDR2 FYNNEI. The junction had 6 bases not matched to a gene; V was cut back by 6 bases and J by 4 bases. The CDR3 DNA sequence: TGTGCCAGCAGGAAACAGGGGGCAGGCTATGGCTACACCTTC. Its protein is CASRKQGAGYGYTF.

The chain links TRBV6-1 to TRBJ2-3; TRBD1 is a possible D gene (6 bases). CDR3 length equals 12 residues. V was shortened by 10 bases and J by 7 bases, with 15 bases between the two germline ends. The V gene's germline CDR1 is MNHNS and CDR2 SASEGT. The CDR3 DNA reads TGTGCCACGTCTGCGACAGGCTATACGCAGTATTTT. Protein: CATSATGYTQYF.

This clone has only a few counts. The rearrangement links TRBV5-1 to TRBJ2-3; 7 positions agree with TRBD1. This CDR3 comprises 16 residues. J lost 0 bases, V lost 4 bases, and 8 bases had no gene match. Germline V CDR1 and CDR2: SGHRS, YFSETQ. The CDR3 region has the DNA TGCGCCAGCAGCACCGGGACAGCCACTAGCACAGATACGCAGTATTTT. It translates to CASSTGTATSTDTQYF.

The rearrangement links TRBV7-2 to TRBJ2-5, with TRBD1 as a possible D gene (5 bases). The CDR3 loop spans 17 amino acids. Germline-derived CDR1 and CDR2 are SGHTA and FQGNSA. V was clipped by 5 bases and J by 2 bases, with 21 bases between them. The CDR3 DNA follows: TGTGCCAGCAGCGCCGCGCCAACCTCTAGGGGACAAGAGACCCAGTACTTC. Its protein product is CASSAAPTSRGQETQYF.

This rearrangement joins TRBV5-1 to TRBJ2-7, with 8 bases aligning to TRBD1. Germline CDR1 and CDR2: SGHRS and YFSETQ. This CDR3 spans 13 amino acids. J gave up 6 bases and V 2 bases, and 4 bases lay outside the gene matches. CDR3 sequence reads: CASSFQGAPEQYF. CDR3 in DNA: TGCGCCAGCAGCTTCCAGGGGGCCCCCGAGCAGTACTTC.

The rearrangement uses TRBV19 and TRBJ1-2, with TRBD1 matching over 8 bases. The ends lost 5 bases at V and 2 bases at J; junction bases unmatched: 7. The CDR3 is made up of 15 amino acids. Germline V gives CDR1 LNHDA, CDR2 SQIVND (reference sequence). CDR3 amino acids: CASSAPRQGNYGYTF. The CDR3 coding sequence is TGTGCCAGTAGTGCCCCCCGACAGGGGAACTATGGCTACACCTTC.

This clone was recorded once. The chain links TRBV5-1 to TRBJ2-7; 10 bases are a match to TRBD2. Losses at the gene ends were 5 bases for V and 4 bases for J; bases not matched to a gene: 3. This CDR3 spans 13 amino acids. Germline CDR1 and CDR2: SGHRS and YFSETQ. For the CDR3, the DNA is TGCGCCAGCAGGCAGACTAGCGGGTACGAGCAGTACTTC. This encodes CASRQTSGYEQYF.

This clone was seen a handful of times. The J gene is TRBJ2-4, the V gene TRBV10-1, with a weak D call TRBD2 (6 bases). The CDR3 has 15 amino acids. V lost 5 bases, J lost 3 bases, and 14 bases lay in between. CDR1 and CDR2 from the germline V gene are WNHNN and SYGVQD (reference sequence). This CDR3 reads CASSPGQGGKNIQYF. The CDR3 DNA reads as TGCGCCAGCAGTCCAGGCCAGGGAGGCAAAAACATTCAGTACTTC.

The chain is built from TRBV9 and TRBJ1-1; 9 nucleotides align to TRBD1. This CDR3 comprises 15 residues. Unmatched junction bases numbered 4, after V lost 1 base and J lost 3 bases. Germline CDR1 is SGDLS and CDR2 is YYNGEE. The CDR3 protein is CASSVPGQGYTEAFF. The DNA of the CDR3 is TGTGCCAGCAGCGTACCGGGACAGGGATACACTGAAGCTTTCTTT.

The chain uses TRBV7-9 and TRBJ1-2; D uncertain. The V end lost 5 bases, the J end lost 8 bases, and 12 bases lay between the germline ends. Per the germline V gene, CDR1 is SEHNR and CDR2 is FQNEAQ (reference sequence). CDR3 length: 12 amino acids. CDR3 sequence: CASSMEIGGYTF. DNA of the CDR3: TGTGCCAGCAGCATGGAGATCGGCGGCTACACCTTC.

V and J are TRBV28 and TRBJ2-2; D gene ambiguous. The V end was cut by 7 bases, the J end by 1 base, with 10 bases between. There are 14 residues in the CDR3. Germline V gives CDR1 MDHEN, CDR2 SYDVKM. DNA for the CDR3: TGTGCCAGCACCGCTCCGGTGAACACCGGGGAGCTGTTTTTT. The encoded protein is CASTAPVNTGELFF.

Details on this clone: One end of the junction is discordant with germline, which a read error may explain. Other DNA sequences in this specimen translate into the identical CDR3. This sequence joins TRBV15 and TRBJ2-1; 8 bases agree with TRBD2. The CDR3 runs to 17 residues. Germline V gene data show CDR1 as LNHNV and CDR2 as YYDKDF (reference sequence). CDR3 residues: CATSRETGGASYNEQFF. DNA for the CDR3: TGTGCCACCAGCAGAGAAACGGGGGGGGCCTCCTACAATGAACAGTTCTTC.

This sequence joins TRBV28 and TRBJ2-3; 13 bases align to TRBD2. The CDR3 has 16 residues. Germline trimming cut 2 bases from V and 2 bases from J; bases unmatched to any gene: 1. Germline values: CDR1 MDHEN, CDR2 SYDVKM. CDR3 sequence reads: CASSLTSGRATDTQYF. The CDR3, as DNA: TGTGCCAGCAGTTTAACTAGCGGGAGGGCCACAGATACGCAGTATTTT. Full variable domain (remainder filled in from reference TRBV28 and TRBJ2-3): DVKVTQSSRYLVKRTGEKVFLECVQDMDHENMFWYRQDPGLGLRLIYFSYDVKMKEKGDIPEGYSVSREKKERFSLILESASTNQTSMYLCASSLTSGRATDTQYFGPGTRLTVL.

The CDR3 region is CATSRANSKDYRFYEQYF. The CDR3 region has the DNA TGTGCCACCAGCAGAGCTAACTCCAAGGACTACAGATTCTACGAGCAGTACTTC. The rearrangement links TRBV15 to TRBJ2-7; tentatively, D is TRBD2 (6 bases). Trimming left V 1 base short and J 3 bases short, with 22 bases between. The CDR3 has 18 amino acids. Germline V gene lookup returns CDR1 LNHNV and CDR2 YYDKDF (reference sequence).

This clone was recorded once. The chain has TRBV7-9 and TRBJ2-5; a possible D gene is TRBD2 (5 bases). Germline V gene lookup returns CDR1 SEHNR and CDR2 FQNEAQ (reference sequence). This CDR3 region has 15 residues. V lost 5 bases, J lost 5 bases, and 18 bases lay in between. Here the CDR3 DNA reads TGTGCCAGCAGCCGAGGGTCCCCCACGGGGGAGACCCAGTACTTC. Protein: CASSRGSPTGETQYF.

The CDR3 nucleotides read TGTGCCAGCAGCACAGGGGGCGACTATGGCTACACCTTC. Protein product: CASSTGGDYGYTF. The chain combines TRBV11-2 with TRBJ1-2, with 9 bases matching TRBD1. Germline V gives CDR1 SGHAT, CDR2 FQNNGV. This CDR3 has 13 amino acids. J lost 3 bases, V lost 5 bases, and 1 base had no gene match.

The chain uses TRBV19 and TRBJ1-5; D not resolved. Deletions cut 4 bases from V and 3 bases from J, with 7 bases between. Germline V gene sequence: CDR1 LNHDA, CDR2 SQIVND (reference sequence). The CDR3 sequence is 13 residues long. The CDR3 loop is CASSTQNNQPQHF. For the CDR3, the DNA is TGTGCCAGTAGTACACAGAACAATCAGCCCCAGCATTTT.

V and J are TRBV7-8 and TRBJ2-5; a weak D match, TRBD2 (5 bases). From germline, CDR1 is SGHVS and CDR2 FQNEAQ. The CDR3 consists of 15 residues. Trimming took off 5 bases at V and 4 bases at J, with 17 bases between the two ends. The CDR3 sequence: CASSRSSAAPETQYF. The CDR3 bases are TGTGCCAGCAGCCGATCCTCAGCGGCCCCAGAGACCCAGTACTTC.

The chain is built from TRBV28 and TRBJ1-1; the D gene is possibly TRBD1 (5 bases). The CDR3 runs to 13 residues. Germline loops: CDR1 MDHEN, CDR2 SYDVKM. V gave up 8 bases and J gave up 3 bases, with 13 bases separating them. The CDR3 region is CASGTGLHTEAFF. The CDR3 bases are TGTGCCAGCGGGACGGGACTCCACACTGAAGCTTTCTTT.